This TCR beta chain was identified during a study of blood T cell repertoires in COVID-19. Study-wide context: In each case, the material was cDNA or gDNA derived from T cells, B-cell-depleted T cells, or PBMCs.

The CDR3 loop spans 19 amino acids. Germline CDR1 and CDR2: SGHTA and FQGNSA. V shed 2 bases and J 1 base; nucleotides not matched to a gene: 12. Followed longitudinally, the Seattle patients had been enrolled during active infection. Repertoires were generated with immunoSEQ multiplex PCR, while TCRdb's copy carries only in-frame clones and drops some. In the table there are roughly 180,000 clones, roughly 84% of which are singletons. This chain links TRBV7-2 with TRBJ1-4; 8 nucleotides line up with TRBD1. The receptor's source is a woman between 35 and 50 years old with COVID-19, enrolled during active disease. Sample: peripheral blood. The CDR3 bases are TGTGCCAGCAGCTTACCCTCCCAGGGGGCGCAGAAAACTAATGAAAAACTGTTTTTT. Translation: CASSLPSQGAQKTNEKLFF.